Detailed here is one T cell receptor (beta chain). Its cognate antigen has yet to be identified. No much larger clonotype is one base removed from it; base qualities were not supplied. From a lookup of the germline V gene (reference sequence), CDR1 and CDR2 are GTSNPN and SVGIG. The CDR3, cysteine through phenylalanine, is 13 amino acids long. This entry keeps only the CDR3 DNA: 39 bases, framed from base 1. From V the trimming removes 5 bases and from J it removes 1 base, while the gene matches leave 2 bases of the junction unaccounted for. This sample stems from a study of OX40 agonist ivuxolimab in advanced cancers. About the full investigation: Ivuxolimab was an agonistic, fully human IgG2 monoclonal antibody directed against OX40 (CD134), a costimulatory receptor. A male proportion of roughly 80% and a mean age of 60 years, ranging from roughly 23 to 85, were recorded for the dose-escalation cohort. Prior anti-PD-1, anti-PD-L1 or anti-CTLA-4 therapy was permitted, and less than 45% of dose-escalation patients had received checkpoint inhibitors. Intravenous ivuxolimab was administered to patients every 2 weeks at six dose levels: 0.01, 0.1, 0.3, 1.5, 3 and 10 mg/kg. The point of sequencing TCRbeta in the periphery was to test whether ivuxolimab changed TCR sequence diversity and drove clonal T-cell expansion. Of the 50 to 55 patients in dose escalation, 19 had hepatocellular carcinoma, approximately 15 had melanoma, 9 had renal cell carcinoma and 9 had head and neck cancer. Partial responses occurred in three dose-escalation patients: two with cutaneous melanoma and one with hepatocellular carcinoma. The paper covers the monotherapy dose-escalation part of the phase I ivuxolimab trial, which included N = 52 patients.

General findings and caveats noted by the study authors: The antigen specificity of the clonally expanded peripheral T cells was not determined. In partial responders in the 0.1-3.0 mg/kg groups, normalized peripheral clonal expansion was found to be among the lowest, especially among CD8+ T cells. Low levels of normalized T-cell clonal expansion were also seen in some patients who did not respond. At doses of 0.1 to 3.0 mg/kg, clonal expansion of both CD4+ and CD8+ T cells in blood was seen between baseline and week 6. After ivuxolimab, expanded clones were on average more numerous among CD8+ T cells than among CD4+ T cells.

For sequencing of the TCRbeta CDR3 region, genomic DNA was extracted from the sorted cells. The immunoSEQ Assay was used to sequence the TCRbeta CDR3 regions. TCRdb re-hosts the immuneACCESS table, in-frame sequences only. Its copies lack some clones; in the studies checked, an unresolved V gene accounts for under half of them, and the cause for the rest is not known. The sample table contains roughly 42,000 clones; only one count was recorded for about nine tenths of them. About 15% of the sample goes to the ten largest clones. The trial excluded patients who had a history of autoimmune disease or who were on systemic immunosuppression. In every dose cohort, peripheral blood was drawn for TCR sequencing at baseline, cycle 4 day 1, and cycle 7 day 1. The samples were taken from a phase I, first-in-human, multicenter, open-label dose-escalation trial of ivuxolimab. Adults with locally advanced or metastatic head and neck squamous cell, hepatocellular, melanoma or renal cell carcinoma were enrolled in the trial. CD4+ and CD8+ T cells were sorted separately from peripheral blood before TCR sequencing.

Rearrangement joined TRBV30 to TRBJ1-1, with TRBD1 matching 9 junction bases. The material was CD4+ or CD8+ T cells sorted from blood, obtained in a trial of the OX40 agonist ivuxolimab. This TCR was recovered from an adult with an advanced solid tumor such as melanoma, head and neck, liver or kidney cancer. The CDR3 region has the sequence CAWGGQGNTEAFF. The nucleotides are TGTGCCTGGGGGGGACAGGGGAACACTGAAGCTTTCTTT.